One sample yielded the 24 T cell receptor beta chains listed below, sequenced in a study of human T cells and chemical hapten exposure. TCRdb fed the RACE reads into MiXCR, producing one record per CDR3 protein. The table has some 87,000 distinct CDR3 sequences, 10% seen once; the top ten hold about 1.3%. Time point: patch test 1, 2 weeks after DPC sensitization. This sample's treatment: therapeutic diphenylcyclopropenone sensitization with weekly scalp DPC. The starting material was whole blood, obtained in connection with sensitization to the hapten diphenylcyclopropenone (DPC). All receptors come from a woman aged 50 to 60 with alopecia areata. Some clones in this sample may be carry-over from other donors' samples.

Ten or more counts support this clonotype. The chain recombines TRBV29-1 with TRBJ2-1; TRBD1 aligns across 8 bases. Germline V gene data show CDR1 as SQVTM and CDR2 as ANQGSEA. With V trimmed by 7 bases and J by 5 bases, 4 bases remained unmatched. CDR3 length: 12 amino acids. The CDR3 bases are TGCAGCGCCCAGGGACAGGACAATGAGCAGTTCTTC. It translates to CSAQGQDNEQFF.

The chain is built from TRBV27 and TRBJ2-1, with 7 bases lining up with TRBD2. The V gene's germline CDR1 is MNHEY and CDR2 SMNVEV (reference sequence). This CDR3 is built from 15 residues. V dropped 6 bases and J dropped 2; count of bases not matched to a gene: 7. In DNA, the CDR3 is TGTGCCAGCAGCCCAAGCGGGACGGCCTACAATGAGCAGTTCTTC. Encoded protein: CASSPSGTAYNEQFF.

This clonotype was detected ten times or more. V gene TRBV20-1 combines with J gene TRBJ2-5; D remains unclear. Looked up from germline, CDR1 is DFQATT and CDR2 is SNEGSKA (reference sequence). V was shortened by 1 base and J by 1 base, with 13 bases between the two germline ends. CDR3 size: 15 residues. As DNA, the CDR3 is TGCAGTGCTAGAGTAGGTGGCTCCAGCCAAGAGACCCAGTACTTC. It translates to CSARVGGSSQETQYF.

This chain joins TRBV20-1 and TRBJ2-3; the match to TRBD1 covers 7 bases. With 3 bases clipped from V and 1 base from J, the junction kept 7 bases outside the gene matches. The germline CDR1 and CDR2 sequences are DFQATT and SNEGSKA (reference sequence). The CDR3 loop spans 15 amino acids. The CDR3 spells CSASDRDRGTDTQYF. As DNA, the CDR3 is TGCAGTGCTAGCGACAGGGACCGAGGCACAGATACGCAGTATTTT.

This chain connects TRBV7-2 to TRBJ1-1; D uncertain. In germline, CDR1 is SGHTA, CDR2 FQGNSA. The germline V and J ends were trimmed by 3 bases and 3 bases, with 8 bases remaining between them. The CDR3 covers 13 residues. DNA of the CDR3: TGTGCCAGCAGCTTCCGGGAATACACTGAAGCTTTCTTT. Its protein product is CASSFREYTEAFF. Using reference TRBV7-2 and TRBJ1-1 for the parts outside the CDR3, the full variable domain is GAGVSQSPSNKVTEKGKDVELRCDPISGHTALYWYRQSLGQGLEFLIYFQGNSAPDKSGLPSDRFSAERTGGSVSTLTIQRTQQEDSAVYLCASSFREYTEAFFGQGTRLTVV.

This clonotype turned up a few times. The chain uses TRBV12-3 or TRBV12-4 and TRBJ1-6, with 7 bases aligning to TRBD1. The CDR3 length is 15 residues. The junction had 8 bases not matched to a gene; V was cut back by 3 bases and J by 9 bases. This chain's CDR3 is CASSLAGGMGSPLHF. CDR3 coding DNA: TGTGCCAGCAGTTTGGCAGGGGGTATGGGTTCACCCCTCCACTTT.

This clonotype has only a few counts. The gene calls are TRBV5-1 and TRBJ2-5, with 7 bases lining up with TRBD1. The CDR3 is made up of 13 amino acids. V gave up 8 bases and J gave up 3 bases; unmatched junction bases: 7. Germline V gene lookup returns CDR1 SGHRS and CDR2 YFSETQ. CDR3 bases: TGCGCCAGTCAATTTACAGGGGAAGAGACCCAGTACTTC. Protein product: CASQFTGEETQYF.

This sequence joins TRBV6-5 and TRBJ2-3; 10 bases map to TRBD2. Germline CDR1 is MNHEY and CDR2 is SVGAGI. V gave up 7 bases and J gave up 3 bases; unmatched junction bases: 4. There are 14 residues in the CDR3. The CDR3 DNA is TGTGCCAGCAAGTCTAGCGGGAGAACAGATACGCAGTATTTT. This sequence encodes CASKSSGRTDTQYF.

This clonotype was counted only a few times. The chain uses TRBV3-1 and TRBJ2-7; D gene uncertain. From germline, CDR1 is LGHDT and CDR2 YNNKEL (reference sequence). V was shortened by 6 bases and J by 0 bases, with 12 bases between the two germline ends. The CDR3 has 14 residues. This CDR3 is CASSTAGASYEQYF. The CDR3 coding sequence is TGTGCCAGCAGTACGGCTGGAGCCTCCTACGAGCAGTACTTC.

The chain is built from TRBV18 and TRBJ2-5; weak D call: TRBD2 (6 bases). The V end lost 3 bases, the J end lost 1 base, and 9 bases lay between the germline ends. Germline V lookup: CDR1 KGHSH, CDR2 LQKENI. The CDR3 spans 14 residues. CDR3 region: CASSPDYIQETQYF. CDR3 nucleotide sequence: TGTGCCAGCTCACCGGACTATATCCAAGAGACCCAGTACTTC.

The chain joins TRBV5-8 to TRBJ2-3; D is uncertain. V lost 3 bases and J 2 bases, leaving 4 bases between the germline ends. CDR1 and CDR2 (germline): SGHTS, YDEGEE. The CDR3 consists of 12 residues. The CDR3 bases are TGTGCCAGCAGCTCTCTCACAGATACGCAGTATTTT. Amino acid sequence: CASSSLTDTQYF.

The chain links TRBV11-2 to TRBJ2-1, with a possible D match to TRBD2 (5 bases). The CDR3 is 14 residues long. V dropped 5 bases and J dropped 7 bases, with 15 bases sitting between them. CDR1 and CDR2 from the germline V gene are SGHAT and FQNNGV. CDR3 sequence reads: CASSQRSTGNEQFF. The CDR3 nucleotides read TGTGCCAGCAGCCAGCGGTCCACTGGGAATGAGCAGTTCTTC.

This clonotype has more than one count but fewer than ten. The chain uses TRBV29-1 and TRBJ1-1, with D possibly matching TRBD1 (5 bases). The CDR3 contains 11 residues. V was shortened by 6 bases and J by 10 bases, with 15 bases between the two germline ends. The germline V gene encodes CDR1 SQVTM and CDR2 ANQGSEA. CDR3 DNA sequence: TGCAGCGTGACAACTTTGGGGGGAGCTTTCTTT. This codes for CSVTTLGGAFF.

In its sample, this clonotype was seen many times. The chain couples TRBV7-6 to TRBJ1-2; D is uncertain. V dropped 4 bases and J dropped 0 bases, with 12 bases sitting between them. The CDR3 covers 15 residues. Germline CDR1 SGHVS, CDR2 FNYEAQ. CDR3 loop: CASSSQPGSNYGYTF. The CDR3 DNA sequence: TGTGCCAGCAGCTCCCAGCCGGGATCTAACTATGGCTACACCTTC.

This clonotype was observed at least ten times. This chain uses TRBV19 with TRBJ2-4, with no clear D. CDR1 and CDR2 (germline): LNHDA, SQIVND (reference sequence). The CDR3 contains 15 residues. The V gene lost 5 bases and the J gene lost 3 bases, with 14 bases spanning the gap. The CDR3: CASSYGFQGKNIQYF. The CDR3 DNA follows: TGTGCCAGTAGTTACGGGTTCCAAGGCAAAAACATTCAGTACTTC. Complete variable domain (other parts from reference TRBV19 and TRBJ2-4): DGGITQSPKYLFRKEGQNVTLSCEQNLNHDAMYWYRQDPGQGLRLIYYSQIVNDFQKGDIAEGYSVSREKKESFPLTVTSAQKNPTAFYLCASSYGFQGKNIQYFGAGTRLSVL.

This clonotype turned up a few times. The chain couples TRBV29-1 to TRBJ2-3, with 10 bases identical to TRBD2. The J segment lost 4 bases and the V segment lost 4 bases, leaving 8 bases of the junction unmatched. The CDR3 sequence is 15 residues long. Germline lookup yields CDR1 SQVTM and CDR2 ANQGSEA. The CDR3 protein is CSVVRLAGESDTQYF. Here the CDR3 DNA reads TGCAGCGTTGTGCGGCTAGCGGGAGAATCAGATACGCAGTATTTT.

This clonotype was recorded at least ten times. This rearrangement joins TRBV7-9 to TRBJ1-6; D is unclear. The germline gives CDR1 SEHNR, CDR2 FQNEAQ (reference sequence). The CDR3 sequence is 15 residues long. Deletions cut 1 base from V and 7 bases from J, with 11 bases between. CDR3 bases: TGTGCCAGCAGCTTAGTTGGCCTCGGAAATTCACCCCTCCACTTT. This sequence encodes CASSLVGLGNSPLHF.

This clonotype was detected only once. A much larger clonotype is one base distant, so this may be a read error. V usage is TRBV5-8 and J usage is TRBJ2-3, with 10 bases aligning to TRBD1. CDR1 SGHTS and CDR2 YDEGEE come from the germline V gene. V trimming: 7 bases; J trimming: 2 bases; junction bases outside the gene matches: 10. The CDR3 has 16 residues. The CDR3 nucleotides are TGTGCCAGCTGCGGGGAGGGACAGGGGTACACAGATACGCAGTATTTT. It encodes CASCGEGQGYTDTQYF.

This clonotype appeared a few times. The chain employs TRBV5-5 and TRBJ1-5; 8 nucleotides agree with TRBD1. After removal of 2 bases from V and 3 bases from J, the junction contained 4 bases not matched to a gene. This CDR3 is built from 15 residues. Germline loops: CDR1 SGHKS, CDR2 YYEKEE (reference sequence). In DNA form, the CDR3 reads TGTGCCAGCAGCTTTAAGGACAGGGTCAATCAGCCCCAGCATTTT. Translated: CASSFKDRVNQPQHF.

Ten or more counts support this clonotype. The rearrangement uses TRBV5-5 and TRBJ1-1; D not certain. Trimming pared 0 bases from V and 6 bases from J, leaving 12 bases between. CDR3 length equals 14 residues. Germline CDR1 is SGHKS and CDR2 is YYEKEE (reference sequence). The CDR3 DNA reads TGTGCCAGCAGCTTGGAGGGATTCATCCCTGAAGCTTTCTTT. Protein sequence: CASSLEGFIPEAFF.

CDR3 sequence: CATSETGTSAHNEQFF. The CDR3 DNA reads as TGTGCCACCAGTGAAACCGGGACTAGCGCCCACAATGAGCAGTTCTTC. The chain joins TRBV24-1 to TRBJ2-1; TRBD2 agrees at 10 bases. The CDR3 runs 16 residues. From germline, CDR1 is KGHDR and CDR2 SFDVKD. V shed 4 bases and J 5 bases; nucleotides not matched to a gene: 7.

V gene TRBV29-1 combines with J gene TRBJ1-1; perhaps TRBD1 as D (6 bases). This CDR3 is built from 12 residues. V was pared by 4 bases and J by 4 bases, with 10 bases between. Germline V gene lookup returns CDR1 SQVTM and CDR2 ANQGSEA. Here the CDR3 reads CSVAGDTTEAFF. The CDR3 DNA follows: TGCAGCGTTGCAGGGGATACCACTGAAGCTTTCTTT. The full variable domain, rest sourced from reference TRBV29-1 and TRBJ1-1, is SAVISQKPSRDICQRGTSLTIQCQVDSQVTMMFWYRQQPGQSLTLIATANQGSEATYESGFVIDKFPISRPNLTFSTLTVSNMSPEDSSIYLCSVAGDTTEAFFGQGTRLTVV.

This chain joins TRBV7-2 and TRBJ1-4; D is ambiguous. The CDR3 spans 14 residues. Germline loops: CDR1 SGHTA, CDR2 FQGNSA. V lost 5 bases to trimming and J lost 0 bases, with 7 bases between them. The CDR3 region has the DNA TGTGCCAGCAGCCCGGGGTCAACTAATGAAAAACTGTTTTTT. This gives the protein CASSPGSTNEKLFF. The whole variable domain, filled in from reference TRBV7-2 and TRBJ1-4, reads GAGVSQSPSNKVTEKGKDVELRCDPISGHTALYWYRQSLGQGLEFLIYFQGNSAPDKSGLPSDRFSAERTGGSVSTLTIQRTQQEDSAVYLCASSPGSTNEKLFFGSGTQLSVL.

This clonotype turned up a few times. This rearrangement joins TRBV3-1 to TRBJ1-1; a possible D gene is TRBD1 (5 bases). Germline V gene sequence: CDR1 LGHDT, CDR2 YNNKEL (reference sequence). This CDR3 is 13 amino acids long. V lost 0 bases and J lost 11, with 13 bases in between. CDR3 protein: CASSQDSRAGAFF. The CDR3, as DNA: TGTGCCAGCAGCCAAGACAGCCGGGCAGGGGCTTTCTTT.